One and the same sample provided the 19 T cell receptor beta chains below, sequenced in a study of blood T cell repertoires in COVID-19. Sequencing was performed with immunoSEQ multiplex PCR; in TCRdb, only in-frame clones are kept and a portion is missing. The sample has 150,000 to 200,000 clones; around nine tenths are singletons. Sample: PBMCs or T cells enriched from blood (not recorded which). The receptors derive from a woman in her 50s who had recovered from COVID-19.

The rearrangement links TRBV24-1 to TRBJ1-4, with 7 positions matching TRBD1. The CDR3 consists of 16 residues. V dropped 4 bases and J dropped 3; count of bases not matched to a gene: 7. Germline V gene lookup returns CDR1 KGHDR and CDR2 SFDVKD. The CDR3 spells CATSDQGGSSNEKLFF. CDR3 DNA sequence: TGTGCCACCAGTGACCAGGGGGGCTCGTCTAATGAAAAACTGTTTTTT.

V usage is TRBV28 and J usage is TRBJ2-7; 8 positions agree with TRBD1. The CDR3 totals 13 residues. V lost 6 bases to trimming and J lost 4 bases; unmatched junction nucleotides: 5. Germline V gives CDR1 MDHEN, CDR2 SYDVKM. The CDR3 nucleotides read TGTGCCAGCAGAGGGACAGGCCTGTACGAGCAGTACTTC. This gives the protein CASRGTGLYEQYF.

The chain is built from TRBV10-3 and TRBJ1-1; D might be TRBD1 (5 bases). The CDR3 length is 16 residues. Germline CDR1 and CDR2: ENHRY and SYGVKD. Trimming removed 11 bases from V and 0 bases from J, with 22 bases in between. CDR3 sequence (DNA): TGTGCCTCATCATCCCACGGAGGGGCCTTGAACACTGAAGCTTTCTTT. This sequence encodes CASSSHGGALNTEAFF.

This sequence joins TRBV7-9 and TRBJ1-2; D might be TRBD1 (6 bases). Per the germline V gene, CDR1 is SEHNR and CDR2 is FQNEAQ (reference sequence). This CDR3 is built from 15 residues. V was cut by 6 bases and J by 7 bases, with 21 bases left in between. The CDR3 loop reads CASRAQGAGFRGYTF. CDR3 coding DNA: TGTGCCAGCAGGGCACAGGGCGCCGGTTTTCGTGGCTACACCTTC.

The chain carries TRBV7-2 and TRBJ2-6; 12 nucleotides align to TRBD1. Germline V CDR1 and CDR2: SGHTA, FQGNSA. Trimming took 5 bases from V and 0 from J; bases not matched to a gene: 8. The CDR3 is 19 amino acids. The CDR3 region is CASSVRDRGRSSGANVLTF. Here the CDR3 DNA reads TGTGCCAGCAGCGTTAGGGACAGGGGGCGAAGCTCTGGGGCCAACGTCCTGACTTTC.

This clone was seen a single time. This chain links TRBV11-1 with TRBJ1-1, with D tentatively TRBD1 (5 bases). Trimming cost V 5 bases and J 4 bases, with 11 bases left between them. Germline assignment: CDR1 SGHAT and CDR2 FQDESV (reference sequence). This CDR3 comprises 13 residues. The CDR3 reads CASSKRGVTEAFF. The CDR3 DNA is TGTGCCAGCAGCAAACGGGGGGTCACTGAAGCTTTCTTT. Using reference TRBV11-1 and TRBJ1-1 for the parts outside the CDR3, the full variable domain is EAEVAQSPRYKITEKSQAVAFWCDPISGHATLYWYRQILGQGPELLVQFQDESVVDDSQLPKDRFSAERLKGVDSTLKIQPAELGDSAMYLCASSKRGVTEAFFGQGTRLTVV.

This clone has just one count. V is TRBV18 and J is TRBJ2-2; D gene unclear. The CDR3 runs to 12 residues. Trimming cost V 3 bases and J 6 bases, with 5 bases left between them. CDR1 and CDR2 from the germline V gene are KGHSH and LQKENI. CDR3 sequence: CASSPLAGELFF. The CDR3 DNA follows: TGTGCCAGCTCACCCCTTGCCGGGGAGCTGTTTTTT.

The chain has TRBV11-1 and TRBJ1-1; 7 bases agree with TRBD1. With V trimmed by 4 bases and J by 1 base, 9 bases remained unmatched. CDR1 and CDR2 (germline): SGHAT, FQDESV (reference sequence). The CDR3 loop spans 16 amino acids. The CDR3 coding sequence is TGTGCCAGCAGCTCCGCAGGGGGAACGGGGAACACTGAAGCTTTCTTT. It codes for CASSSAGGTGNTEAFF. Full variable domain (remainder filled in from reference TRBV11-1 and TRBJ1-1): EAEVAQSPRYKITEKSQAVAFWCDPISGHATLYWYRQILGQGPELLVQFQDESVVDDSQLPKDRFSAERLKGVDSTLKIQPAELGDSAMYLCASSSAGGTGNTEAFFGQGTRLTVV.

This clone was found once. This chain connects TRBV30 to TRBJ2-7; 9 positions agree with TRBD1. The CDR3 consists of 15 residues. Germline V gene lookup returns CDR1 GTSNPN and CDR2 SVGIG (reference sequence). Trimming cost V 0 bases and J 3 bases; bases outside gene matches: 6. CDR3 sequence: CAWSVGQGLIYEQYF. The CDR3 nucleotides are TGTGCCTGGAGTGTCGGACAGGGGCTCATCTACGAGCAGTACTTC.

This clone was seen just once. The rearrangement joins TRBV9 to TRBJ2-7; D might be TRBD1 (6 bases). The germline V and J ends were trimmed by 4 bases and 3 bases, with 23 bases remaining between them. Germline assignment: CDR1 SGDLS and CDR2 YYNGEE. CDR3 size: 17 residues. The CDR3 nucleotides read TGTGCCAGCAGCCCAGCGCCCATGGCAGGGGTAGGCTACGAGCAGTACTTC. Its protein is CASSPAPMAGVGYEQYF. Drawing the rest from reference TRBV9 and TRBJ2-7, the complete variable domain is DSGVTQTPKHLITATGQRVTLRCSPRSGDLSVYWYQQSLDQGLQFLIQYYNGEERAKGNILERFSAQQFPDLHSELNLSSLELGDSALYFCASSPAPMAGVGYEQYFGPGTRLTVT.

This chain connects TRBV11-3 to TRBJ1-1; possible D gene TRBD1, 6 bases. The germline CDR1 and CDR2 sequences are SGHNT and YENEEA. Between the trimmed V and J ends, which lost 5 bases and 5 bases, there was a span of 18 bases. The CDR3 loop spans 15 amino acids. The CDR3 coding sequence is TGTGCCAGCAGCCCCGATTACAGGGACGGAACTGAAGCTTTCTTT. It yields the protein CASSPDYRDGTEAFF.

The chain links TRBV2 to TRBJ1-2; the D is unclear. The CDR3 is made up of 14 amino acids. V lost 0 bases and J 8 bases, leaving 13 bases between the germline ends. Germline CDR1 is SNHLY and CDR2 is FYNNEI. In DNA form, the CDR3 reads TGTGCCAGCAGTGAAGCGCGCCTCCCCGGGGGCTACACCTTC. This codes for CASSEARLPGGYTF.

This chain connects TRBV5-1 to TRBJ1-4; 9 nucleotides agree with TRBD1. This CDR3 is built from 14 residues. V dropped 3 bases and J dropped 7; count of bases not matched to a gene: 4. Germline values: CDR1 SGHRS, CDR2 YFSETQ. The CDR3 here is CASSYRQGGEKLFF. The CDR3 DNA sequence: TGCGCCAGCAGCTACCGACAGGGGGGTGAAAAACTGTTTTTT.

V usage is TRBV4-2 and J usage is TRBJ1-2; TRBD1 aligns across 9 bases. Germline trimming cut 4 bases from V and 14 bases from J; bases unmatched to any gene: 14. The germline CDR1 and CDR2 sequences are LGHNA and YNFKEQ. The CDR3 length is 14 residues. The CDR3 here is CASSPPQGAVGSTF. In DNA form, the CDR3 reads TGTGCCAGCAGCCCGCCACAGGGGGCCGTAGGGAGTACCTTC.

This chain connects TRBV6-2 or TRBV6-3 to TRBJ2-5; D is undetermined. Trimming stripped 0 bases from V and 0 bases from J, with 14 bases between. The CDR3 has 17 amino acids. The germline V gene encodes CDR1 MNHEY and CDR2 SVGEGT. CDR3 region: CASSYSRDNWYQETQYF. The CDR3 region has the DNA TGTGCCAGCAGTTACTCGAGAGACAACTGGTACCAAGAGACCCAGTACTTC.

The chain links TRBV2 to TRBJ1-1, with TRBD1 matching over 9 bases. V gave up 6 bases and J gave up 4 bases; unmatched junction bases: 6. CDR1 SNHLY and CDR2 FYNNEI come from the germline V gene. CDR3 length: 14 amino acids. In DNA form, the CDR3 reads TGTGCCAGCAGAACCGGGACAGGGCGCACTGAAGCTTTCTTT. It encodes CASRTGTGRTEAFF.

This chain joins TRBV29-1 and TRBJ2-3, with a possible D match to TRBD2 (6 bases). The germline CDR1 and CDR2 sequences are SQVTM and ANQGSEA. Between the trimmed V and J ends, which lost 0 bases and 6 bases, there was a span of 22 bases. This CDR3 region has 17 residues. The CDR3 DNA is TGCAGCGTTGAAGATCCGCAGGGCCAAAGGGGACTGGATACGCAGTATTTT. Its protein product is CSVEDPQGQRGLDTQYF.

The V and J genes are TRBV11-2 and TRBJ2-2; D possibly corresponds to TRBD1 (6 bases). CDR1 is SGHAT, CDR2 FQNNGV, per germline. CDR3 length equals 15 residues. V lost 3 bases and J 3 bases, leaving 11 bases between the germline ends. CDR3 region: CASSFWDTYTGELFF. The CDR3 coding sequence is TGTGCCAGCAGCTTCTGGGACACGTACACCGGGGAGCTGTTTTTT. Variable domain in full (rest from reference TRBV11-2 and TRBJ2-2): EAGVAQSPRYKIIEKRQSVAFWCNPISGHATLYWYQQILGQGPKLLIQFQNNGVVDDSQLPKDRFSAERLKGVDSTLKIQPAKLEDSAVYLCASSFWDTYTGELFFGEGSRLTVL.

The chain joins TRBV6-5 to TRBJ2-7, with 13 bases lining up with TRBD2. V trimming: 5 bases; J trimming: 3 bases; junction bases outside the gene matches: 4. The germline V gene has CDR1 MNHEY and CDR2 SVGAGI. This CDR3 has 15 amino acids. The CDR3 sequence is CASSKTSGGDYEQYF. DNA for the CDR3: TGTGCCAGCAGTAAAACTAGCGGGGGGGACTACGAGCAGTACTTC.